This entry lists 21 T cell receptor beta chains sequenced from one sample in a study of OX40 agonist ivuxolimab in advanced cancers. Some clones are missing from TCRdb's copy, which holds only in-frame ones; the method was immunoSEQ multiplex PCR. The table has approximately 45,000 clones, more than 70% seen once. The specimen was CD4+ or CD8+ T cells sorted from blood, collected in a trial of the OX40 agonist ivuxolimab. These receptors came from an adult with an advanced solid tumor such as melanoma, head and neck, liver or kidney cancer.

Here the CDR3 DNA reads TGTGCCAGCAGCTTCTTCAGGACCGACGGGGATGAGCAGTTCTTC. Residues: CASSFFRTDGDEQFF. V gene TRBV11-2 combines with J gene TRBJ2-1, with D tentatively TRBD2 (5 bases). V gave up 3 bases and J gave up 8 bases, with 17 bases separating them. Per the germline V gene, CDR1 is SGHAT and CDR2 is FQNNGV. This CDR3 contains 15 residues. Combining the CDR3 with reference TRBV11-2 and TRBJ2-1 gives the whole variable domain EAGVAQSPRYKIIEKRQSVAFWCNPISGHATLYWYQQILGQGPKLLIQFQNNGVVDDSQLPKDRFSAERLKGVDSTLKIQPAKLEDSAVYLCASSFFRTDGDEQFFGPGTRLTVL.

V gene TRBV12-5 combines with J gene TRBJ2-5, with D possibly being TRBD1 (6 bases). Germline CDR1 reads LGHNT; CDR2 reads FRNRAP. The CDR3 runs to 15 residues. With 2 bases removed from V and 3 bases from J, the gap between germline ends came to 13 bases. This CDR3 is CASGLPNREKETQYF. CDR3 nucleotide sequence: TGTGCTAGTGGTTTGCCTAACAGGGAGAAAGAGACCCAGTACTTC.

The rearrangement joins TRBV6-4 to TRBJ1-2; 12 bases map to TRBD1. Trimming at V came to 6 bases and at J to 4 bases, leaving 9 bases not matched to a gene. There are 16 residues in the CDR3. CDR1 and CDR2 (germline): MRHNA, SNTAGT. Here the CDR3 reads CASSRGQGAEVYGYTF. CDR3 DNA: TGTGCCAGCAGCCGGGGACAGGGGGCCGAAGTCTATGGCTACACCTTC.

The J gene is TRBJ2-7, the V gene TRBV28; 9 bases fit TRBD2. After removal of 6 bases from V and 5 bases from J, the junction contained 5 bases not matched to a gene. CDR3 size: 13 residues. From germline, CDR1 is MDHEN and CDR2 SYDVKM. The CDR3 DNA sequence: TGTGCCAGCAGGACGGGACTAGCCAACGAGCAGTACTTC. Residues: CASRTGLANEQYF. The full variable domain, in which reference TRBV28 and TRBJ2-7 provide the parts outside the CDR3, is DVKVTQSSRYLVKRTGEKVFLECVQDMDHENMFWYRQDPGLGLRLIYFSYDVKMKEKGDIPEGYSVSREKKERFSLILESASTNQTSMYLCASRTGLANEQYFGPGTRLTVT.

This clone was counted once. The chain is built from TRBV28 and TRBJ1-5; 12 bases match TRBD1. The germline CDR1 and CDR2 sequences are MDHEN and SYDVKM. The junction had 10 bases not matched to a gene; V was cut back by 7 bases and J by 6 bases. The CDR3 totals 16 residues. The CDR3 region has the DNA TGTGCCAGCAACGGGGGGGGACAGGGGGCCGGTCAGCCCCAGCATTTT. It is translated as CASNGGGQGAGQPQHF.

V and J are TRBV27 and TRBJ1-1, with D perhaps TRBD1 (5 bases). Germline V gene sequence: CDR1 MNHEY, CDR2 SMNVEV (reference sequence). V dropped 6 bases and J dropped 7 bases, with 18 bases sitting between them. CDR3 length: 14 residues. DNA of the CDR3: TGTGCCAGCAGCACCCTCCGGACAAGCTTTGAAGCTTTCTTT. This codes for CASSTLRTSFEAFF.

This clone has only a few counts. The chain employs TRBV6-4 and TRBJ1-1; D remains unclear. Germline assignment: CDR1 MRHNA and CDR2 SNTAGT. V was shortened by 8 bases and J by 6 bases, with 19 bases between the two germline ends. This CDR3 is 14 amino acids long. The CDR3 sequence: CASRSGDRVSEAFF. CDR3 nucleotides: TGTGCCAGCCGAAGTGGAGATAGGGTCTCTGAAGCTTTCTTT.

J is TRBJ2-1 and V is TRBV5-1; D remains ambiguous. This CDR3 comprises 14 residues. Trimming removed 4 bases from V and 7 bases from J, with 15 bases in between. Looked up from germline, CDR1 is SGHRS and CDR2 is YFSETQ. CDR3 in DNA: TGCGCCAGCAGCCCCTCGACCCCGCGGAATGAGCAGTTCTTC. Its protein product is CASSPSTPRNEQFF.

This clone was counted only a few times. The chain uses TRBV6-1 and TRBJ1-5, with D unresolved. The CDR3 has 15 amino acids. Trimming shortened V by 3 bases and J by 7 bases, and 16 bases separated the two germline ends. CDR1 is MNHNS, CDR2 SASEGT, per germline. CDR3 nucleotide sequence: TGTGCCAGCAGTGACGTGCAGGCCCATGGGCAGCCCCAGCATTTT. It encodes CASSDVQAHGQPQHF.

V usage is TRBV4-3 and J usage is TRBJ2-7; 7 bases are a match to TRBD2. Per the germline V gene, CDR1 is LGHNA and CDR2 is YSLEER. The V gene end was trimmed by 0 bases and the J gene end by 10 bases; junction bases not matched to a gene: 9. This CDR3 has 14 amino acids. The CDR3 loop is CASSQERTSRNQYF. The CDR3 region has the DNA TGCGCCAGCAGCCAAGAACGGACTAGTAGGAACCAGTACTTC.

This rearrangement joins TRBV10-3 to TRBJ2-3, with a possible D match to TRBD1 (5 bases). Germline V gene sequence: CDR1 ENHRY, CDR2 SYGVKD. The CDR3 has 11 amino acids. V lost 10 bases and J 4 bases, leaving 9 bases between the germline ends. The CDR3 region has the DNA TGTGCCACTTTACAGGCAGATACGCAGTATTTT. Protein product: CATLQADTQYF.

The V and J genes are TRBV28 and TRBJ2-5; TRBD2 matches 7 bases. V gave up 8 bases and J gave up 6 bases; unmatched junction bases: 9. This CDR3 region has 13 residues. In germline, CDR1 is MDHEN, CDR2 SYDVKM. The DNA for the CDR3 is TGTGCCAGCGGAAAAGTAGCGGGCAAGACCCAGTACTTC. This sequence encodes CASGKVAGKTQYF.

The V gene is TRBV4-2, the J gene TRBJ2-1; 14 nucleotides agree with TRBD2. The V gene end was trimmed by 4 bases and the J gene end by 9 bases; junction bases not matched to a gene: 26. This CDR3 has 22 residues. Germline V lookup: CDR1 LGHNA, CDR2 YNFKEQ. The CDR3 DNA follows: TGTGCCAGCAGCCCTCGCAGTCGATCCGGGACTAGCGGGAGAGGAGGCGGGAGTGAGCAGTTCTTC. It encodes CASSPRSRSGTSGRGGGSEQFF.

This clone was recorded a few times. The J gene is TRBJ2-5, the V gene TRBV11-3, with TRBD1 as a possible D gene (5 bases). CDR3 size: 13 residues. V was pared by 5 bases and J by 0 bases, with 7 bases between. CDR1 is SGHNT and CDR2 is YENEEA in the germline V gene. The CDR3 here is CASSRQYQETQYF. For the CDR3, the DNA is TGTGCCAGCAGCCGACAGTACCAAGAGACCCAGTACTTC.

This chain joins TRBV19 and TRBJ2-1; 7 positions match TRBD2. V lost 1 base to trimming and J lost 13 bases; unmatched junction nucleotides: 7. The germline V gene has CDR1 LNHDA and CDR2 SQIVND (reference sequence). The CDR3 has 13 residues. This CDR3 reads CASSIGLADPQFF. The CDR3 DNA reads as TGTGCCAGTAGTATAGGGCTAGCGGACCCCCAGTTCTTC.

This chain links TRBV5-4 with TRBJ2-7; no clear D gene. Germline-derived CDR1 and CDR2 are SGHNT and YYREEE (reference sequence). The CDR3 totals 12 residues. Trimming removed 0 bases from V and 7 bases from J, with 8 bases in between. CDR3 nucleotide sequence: TGTGCCAGCAGCTTGGACAGCACGGAGCAGTACTTC. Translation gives CASSLDSTEQYF.

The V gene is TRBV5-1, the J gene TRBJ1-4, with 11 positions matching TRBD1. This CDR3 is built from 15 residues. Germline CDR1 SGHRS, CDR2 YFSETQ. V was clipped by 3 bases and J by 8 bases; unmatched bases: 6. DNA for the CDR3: TGCGCCAGCAGCTACACCGGGACAGGGGGGGAAAAACTGTTTTTT. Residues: CASSYTGTGGEKLFF.

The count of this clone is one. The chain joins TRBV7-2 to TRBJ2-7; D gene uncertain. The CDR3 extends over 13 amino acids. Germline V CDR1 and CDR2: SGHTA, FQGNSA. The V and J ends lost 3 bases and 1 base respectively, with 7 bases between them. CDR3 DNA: TGTGCCAGCAGCTTTGGCGGATCCTACGAGCAGTACTTC. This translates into CASSFGGSYEQYF.

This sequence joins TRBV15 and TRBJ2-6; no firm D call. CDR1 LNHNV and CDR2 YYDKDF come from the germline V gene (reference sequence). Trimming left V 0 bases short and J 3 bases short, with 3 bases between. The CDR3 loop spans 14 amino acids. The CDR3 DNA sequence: TGTGCCACCAGCAGAGATAATGGGGCCAACGTCCTGACTTTC. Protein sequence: CATSRDNGANVLTF.

In nucleotides, the CDR3 is TGTGCCAGCAGCGTAAGCGCGGACCTGGGTGAAAAACTGTTTTTT. As protein: CASSVSADLGEKLFF. V and J are TRBV9 and TRBJ1-4; no firm D call. The CDR3 loop spans 15 amino acids. With 1 base removed from V and 7 bases from J, the gap between germline ends came to 14 bases. Germline V gene data show CDR1 as SGDLS and CDR2 as YYNGEE.

The CDR3 DNA sequence: TGTGCCAGCAGTGAACGTCCAACACAGGGTGAAGCTTTCTTT. This codes for CASSERPTQGEAFF. J is TRBJ1-1 and V is TRBV6-4, with a tentative D call TRBD1 (6 bases). Germline CDR1 MRHNA, CDR2 SNTAGT. The CDR3 is 14 amino acids. V was shortened by 3 bases and J by 7 bases, with 15 bases between the two germline ends.